These 2 T cell receptor beta chains originate from one sample sequenced in a study of blood T cell repertoires in COVID-19. Assay used: immunoSEQ multiplex PCR; TCRdb lists only in-frame clones, some missing. The sample carries 190,000 or so clones, roughly 90% recorded once. The specimen sequenced was PBMCs or T cells enriched from blood (not recorded which). These receptors were obtained from a woman aged 18-30 years who had recovered from COVID-19.

Worth noting for this clone: This could be a read error, since a much larger clone is one nucleotide away. Other nucleotide sequences from this sample produce the same CDR3. V gene TRBV5-1 combines with J gene TRBJ1-1; D may be TRBD1 (5 bases). CDR3 length: 12 residues. Germline loops: CDR1 SGHRS, CDR2 YFSETQ. The V gene lost 2 bases and the J gene lost 3 bases, with 5 bases spanning the gap. The CDR3 coding sequence is TGCGCCAGCAGCTTAGGGGACACTGAAGCTTTCTTT. The encoded protein is CASSLGDTEAFF.

V gene TRBV5-4 combines with J gene TRBJ1-2; D ambiguous. Germline CDR1 reads SGHNT; CDR2 reads YYREEE (reference sequence). Trimming removed 0 bases at V and 4 bases at J, with 13 bases between. The CDR3 contains 15 residues. The DNA for the CDR3 is TGTGCCAGCAGCTTGGACCGGGGAGGTAGCTATGGCTACACCTTC. Translation: CASSLDRGGSYGYTF.